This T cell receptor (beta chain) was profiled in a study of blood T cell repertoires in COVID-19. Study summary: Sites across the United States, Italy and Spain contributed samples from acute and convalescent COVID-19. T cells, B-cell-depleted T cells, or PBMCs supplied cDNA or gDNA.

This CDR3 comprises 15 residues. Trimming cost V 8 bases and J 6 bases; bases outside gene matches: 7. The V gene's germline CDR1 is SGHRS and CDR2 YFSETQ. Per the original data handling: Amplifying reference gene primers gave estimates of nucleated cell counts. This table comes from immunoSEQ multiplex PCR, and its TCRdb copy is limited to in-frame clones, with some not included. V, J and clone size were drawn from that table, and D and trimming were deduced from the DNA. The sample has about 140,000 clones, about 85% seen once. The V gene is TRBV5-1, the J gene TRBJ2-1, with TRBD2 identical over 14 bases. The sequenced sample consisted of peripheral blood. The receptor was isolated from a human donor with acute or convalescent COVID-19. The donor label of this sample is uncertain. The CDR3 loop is CASRGLAGAGNEQFF. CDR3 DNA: TGCGCCAGTCGGGGACTAGCGGGAGCTGGCAATGAGCAGTTCTTC.